The source of this T cell receptor beta chain is a study of cytotoxic CD8 clonotypes in ibrutinib-treated CLL. Study information: The group held 11 relapsed/refractory and around 15 treatment-naive patients, with under 18 IGHV unmutated. Partial responses numbered roughly 25 and complete responses 2; after a median approximately 70 months, approximately 14 stayed remitted and approximately twelve progressed. Samples had a mean of approximately 270,000 productive templates and 94,082 productive rearrangements. Regarding the study as a whole: Age-matched healthy donor levels were exceeded by baseline clonality, which tracked circulating CD8+ T-cell counts.

Per germline, CDR1 MNHNY and CDR2 SVGAGI (reference sequence). This CDR3 has 11 residues. V gave up 10 bases and J gave up 0 bases, with 5 bases separating them. As to this clone: Its antigen is currently unknown.

The method was immunoSEQ multiplex PCR; TCRdb's version includes in-frame clones alone and lacks a portion of them. This sample has about 27,000 clones, with around 63% found just once. Sequenced material: PBMCs, taken after 24 months of ibrutinib treatment. The source is a human donor with chronic lymphocytic leukemia. The V and J genes are TRBV6-6 and TRBJ2-3; D is uncertain. CDR3 DNA: TGTGCCATCGGTAGCACAGATACGCAGTATTTT. Residues: CAIGSTDTQYF.